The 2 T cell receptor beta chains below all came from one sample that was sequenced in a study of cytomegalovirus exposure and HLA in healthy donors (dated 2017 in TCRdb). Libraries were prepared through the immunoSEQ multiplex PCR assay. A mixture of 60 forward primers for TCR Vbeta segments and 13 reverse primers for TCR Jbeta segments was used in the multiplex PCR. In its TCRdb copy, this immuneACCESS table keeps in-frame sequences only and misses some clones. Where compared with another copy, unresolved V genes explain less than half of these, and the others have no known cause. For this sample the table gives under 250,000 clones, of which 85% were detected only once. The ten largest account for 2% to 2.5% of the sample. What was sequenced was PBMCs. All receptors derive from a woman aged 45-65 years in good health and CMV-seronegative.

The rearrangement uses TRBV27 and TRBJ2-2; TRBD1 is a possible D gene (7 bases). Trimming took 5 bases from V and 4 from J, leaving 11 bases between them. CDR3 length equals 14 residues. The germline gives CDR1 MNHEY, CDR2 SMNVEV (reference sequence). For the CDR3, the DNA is TGTGCCAGCAGTGGAGGGGGCGGCACCGGGGAGCTGTTTTTT. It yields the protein CASSGGGGTGELFF.

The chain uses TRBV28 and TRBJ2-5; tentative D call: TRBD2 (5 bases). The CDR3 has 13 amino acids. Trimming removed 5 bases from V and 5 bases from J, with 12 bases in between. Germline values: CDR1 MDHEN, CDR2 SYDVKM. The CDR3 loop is CASSPGGWETQYF. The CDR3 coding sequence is TGTGCCAGCAGTCCCGGCGGGTGGGAGACCCAGTACTTC.